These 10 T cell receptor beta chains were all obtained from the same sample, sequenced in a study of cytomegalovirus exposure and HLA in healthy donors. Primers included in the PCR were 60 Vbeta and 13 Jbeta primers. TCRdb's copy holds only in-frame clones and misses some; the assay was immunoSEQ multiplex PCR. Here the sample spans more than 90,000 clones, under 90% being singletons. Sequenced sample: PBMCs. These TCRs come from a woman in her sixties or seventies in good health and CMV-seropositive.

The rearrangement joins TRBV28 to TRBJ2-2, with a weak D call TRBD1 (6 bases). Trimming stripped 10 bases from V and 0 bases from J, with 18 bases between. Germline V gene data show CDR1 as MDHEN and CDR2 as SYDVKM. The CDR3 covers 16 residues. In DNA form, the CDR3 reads TGTGCCACCGAGACAGGCCAAACTTCGAACACCGGGGAGCTGTTTTTT. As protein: CATETGQTSNTGELFF.

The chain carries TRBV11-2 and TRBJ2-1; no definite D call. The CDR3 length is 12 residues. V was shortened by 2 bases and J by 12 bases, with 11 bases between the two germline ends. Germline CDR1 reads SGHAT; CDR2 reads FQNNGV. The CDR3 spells CASSLLSFGQFF. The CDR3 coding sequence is TGTGCCAGCAGCTTACTTTCTTTCGGGCAGTTCTTC.

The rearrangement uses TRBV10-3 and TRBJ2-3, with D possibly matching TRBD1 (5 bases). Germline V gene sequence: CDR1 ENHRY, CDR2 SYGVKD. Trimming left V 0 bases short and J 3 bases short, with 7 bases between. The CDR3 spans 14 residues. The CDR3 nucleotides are TGTGCCATCAGTGAGTCGCGACAGACAGATACGCAGTATTTT. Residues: CAISESRQTDTQYF.

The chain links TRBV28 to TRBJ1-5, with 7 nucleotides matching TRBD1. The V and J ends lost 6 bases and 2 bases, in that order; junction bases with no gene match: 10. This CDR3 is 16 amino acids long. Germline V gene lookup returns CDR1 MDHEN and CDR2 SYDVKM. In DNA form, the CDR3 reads TGTGCCAGCAGAACAGACAGGGCAAATGGCAATCAGCCCCAGCATTTT. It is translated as CASRTDRANGNQPQHF.

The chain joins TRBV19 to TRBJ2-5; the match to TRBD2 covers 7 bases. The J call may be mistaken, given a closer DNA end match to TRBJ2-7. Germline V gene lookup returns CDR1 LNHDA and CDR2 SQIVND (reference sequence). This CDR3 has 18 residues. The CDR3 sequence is CASSRDPLGAGKPYEQYF. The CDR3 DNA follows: TGTGCCAGTAGTAGGGATCCCTTAGGAGCGGGGAAACCCTACGAGCAGTACTTC.

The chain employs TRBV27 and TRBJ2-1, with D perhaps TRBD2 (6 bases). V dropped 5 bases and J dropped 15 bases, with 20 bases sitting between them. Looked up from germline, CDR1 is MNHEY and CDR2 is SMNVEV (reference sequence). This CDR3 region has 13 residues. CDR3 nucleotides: TGTGCCAGCAGTCCCAACCGGACTACTCCGGTGTTCTTC. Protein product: CASSPNRTTPVFF.

CDR3 DNA sequence: TGTGCCAGCAATACTGACAGGGTGGCAAACACCATATATTTT. Translated: CASNTDRVANTIYF. The chain carries TRBV6-6 and TRBJ1-3; 7 bases map to TRBD1. This CDR3 is built from 14 residues. CDR1 MNHNY and CDR2 SVGAGI come from the germline V gene (reference sequence). Trimming cost V 7 bases and J 6 bases; bases outside gene matches: 9.

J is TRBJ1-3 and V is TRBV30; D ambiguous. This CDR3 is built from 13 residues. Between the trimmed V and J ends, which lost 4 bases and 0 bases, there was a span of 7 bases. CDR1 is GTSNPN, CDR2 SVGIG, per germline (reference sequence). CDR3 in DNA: TGTGCCTGGACCGGGAGCTCTGGAAACACCATATATTTT. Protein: CAWTGSSGNTIYF.

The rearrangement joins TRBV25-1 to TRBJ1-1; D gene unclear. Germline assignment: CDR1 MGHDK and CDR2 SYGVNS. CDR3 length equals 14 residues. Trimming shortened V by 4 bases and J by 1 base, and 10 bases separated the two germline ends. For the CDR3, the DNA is TGTGCCAGCAGTGGGAGCCGGGAGAACACTGAAGCTTTCTTT. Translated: CASSGSRENTEAFF.

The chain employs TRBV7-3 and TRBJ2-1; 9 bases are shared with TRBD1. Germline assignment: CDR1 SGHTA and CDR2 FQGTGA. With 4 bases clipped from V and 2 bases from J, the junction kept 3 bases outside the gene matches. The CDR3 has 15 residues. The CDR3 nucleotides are TGTGCCAGCAGCTCAACAGGGGGCGCCTACAATGAGCAGTTCTTC. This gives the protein CASSSTGGAYNEQFF.